Listed below are T cell receptor beta chains from one sample, sequenced in a study of blood T cells in healthy people across ages. TCRdb re-called the 5' RACE reads with MiXCR, one entry per CDR3 protein. This table holds about 1.5 million distinct CDR3 sequences, approximately 43% found once. Input material: blood. Receptors originate from a woman in her late teens or twenties in good health. Each CDR3 is given with its conserved first and last residue. Fields, in order: J gene, clone size, D gene, V gene, CDR3 DNA, CDR3 protein. The D gene is left open where the match is weak. Where a row states a size, it is once, few, many or the class of an expanded clone; other rows omit it.

TRBJ1-2 . . TRBV12-5 TGTGCTAGTGGCCAAGGGACTGCTCCTAACTATGGCTACACCTTC CASGQGTAPNYGYTF
TRBJ2-1 . . TRBV7-9 TGTGCCAGCAGCTTAAAGGGGGGAGAGATCAATGAGCAGTTCTTC CASSLKGGEINEQFF
TRBJ2-1 . TRBD1 TRBV7-2 TGTGCCAGCAGCTTAGCGCCGGACAGGGTCAATGAGCAGTTCTTC CASSLAPDRVNEQFF
TRBJ2-2 . . TRBV11-2 TGTGCCAGCAGCTTAGTCCACGGGGAGCTGTTTTTT CASSLVHGELFF
TRBJ1-5 . TRBD1 TRBV6-2/TRBV6-3 TGTGCCAGCAGTTCTGAGGGGACAGTAAATCAGCCCCAGCATTTT CASSSEGTVNQPQHF
TRBJ2-5 . . TRBV6-2/TRBV6-3 TGTGCCAGCAGGCCCAGGCACGACCAAGAGACCCAGTACTTC CASRPRHDQETQYF
TRBJ1-1 . . TRBV20-1 TGCAGTGCTAGAGATCAGAAAATCTTGAGAGATAAAGGTACTGAAGCTTTCTTT CSARDQKILRDKGTEAFF
TRBJ2-1 . . TRBV6-2/TRBV6-3 TGTGCCAGCAGCCTTCAAAGTTCCCTCTACAATGAGCAGTTCTTC CASSLQSSLYNEQFF
TRBJ2-1 . TRBD2 TRBV7-9 TGTGCCAGCAGCTTAGGGGGACTAGGGCTAGCGAGCTCCTACAATGAGCAGTTCTTC CASSLGGLGLASSYNEQFF
TRBJ2-3 once TRBD2 TRBV28 TGTGCCAGCAGCTTCGGGACTAGCGGTACCCCGCGCACAGATACGCAGTATTTT CASSFGTSGTPRTDTQYF
TRBJ2-7 few TRBD2 TRBV20-1 TGCAGTGCTAGAGATGTGGACAAACTAGCGGAGGTCTACGAGCAGTACTTC CSARDVDKLAEVYEQYF
TRBJ1-2 . TRBD1 TRBV27 TGTGCCAGCAGTTTAAAGGGGACAGGGGGCGGCTACACCTTC CASSLKGTGGGYTF
TRBJ1-5 . . TRBV20-1 TGCAGTGTGATCAAACAAGTAAGCAATCAGCCCCAGCATTTT CSVIKQVSNQPQHF
TRBJ2-7 . . TRBV10-3 TGTGCCATCAGTGAGTCCGAGAGCTCCTACGAGCAGTACTTC CAISESESSYEQYF
TRBJ2-7 . TRBD1 TRBV28 TGTGCCAGCAGTTACCTGGGGACAGGGGTGGACGAGCAGTACTTC CASSYLGTGVDEQYF
TRBJ2-7 . . TRBV6-5 TGTGCCAGCAGTTACGCGAACAATATTTACGAGCAGTACTTC CASSYANNIYEQYF
TRBJ2-1 . . TRBV7-2 TGTGCCAGCAGCTTCCTGACGGGTGAGCAGTTCTTC CASSFLTGEQFF